This T cell receptor (beta chain) is drawn from a study of cytomegalovirus exposure and HLA in healthy donors. Findings and caveats of the study: TCR sequences were mostly rare, though some public TCRs occurred in many donors. Confirmation in vitro established that a few CMV-associated chains were specific for CMV antigens.

Repertoires were generated with immunoSEQ multiplex PCR, while TCRdb's copy carries only in-frame clones and drops some. The repertoire holds 150,000 to 200,000 clones, with roughly nine tenths as singletons. On this clone itself: Its antigen is undetermined.

V was pared by 1 base and J by 0 bases, with 6 bases between. In germline, CDR1 is SGHTA, CDR2 FQGNSA. The CDR3 loop spans 14 amino acids. Material: PBMCs. This chain connects TRBV7-2 to TRBJ1-1; D is unresolved. The sequence was obtained from a woman younger than 30 in good health and CMV-seropositive. CDR3 DNA: TGTGCCAGCAGCTTAGGACTCATGAACACTGAAGCTTTCTTT. This translates into CASSLGLMNTEAFF.